This T cell receptor beta chain was obtained from a study of CDR3 diversity in severe acne. One entry per CDR3 protein results from TCRdb running MiXCR on the PCR reads. Here the sample spans 84,000 or so distinct CDR3 sequences, roughly 52% being singletons. CDR1 is SEHNR, CDR2 FQNEAQ, per germline (reference sequence). This CDR3 has 16 amino acids. The V and J ends lost 7 bases and 7 bases, in that order; junction bases with no gene match: 18. The chain combines TRBV7-9 with TRBJ2-5; 7 bases match TRBD2. Specimen: blood. This sequence originates from a male donor in good health, serving as a control. The CDR3 DNA reads TGTGCCAGCACCCACCTTGCGGGAGCAGGGACGAGGACCCAGTACTTC. Translation gives CASTHLAGAGTRTQYF.